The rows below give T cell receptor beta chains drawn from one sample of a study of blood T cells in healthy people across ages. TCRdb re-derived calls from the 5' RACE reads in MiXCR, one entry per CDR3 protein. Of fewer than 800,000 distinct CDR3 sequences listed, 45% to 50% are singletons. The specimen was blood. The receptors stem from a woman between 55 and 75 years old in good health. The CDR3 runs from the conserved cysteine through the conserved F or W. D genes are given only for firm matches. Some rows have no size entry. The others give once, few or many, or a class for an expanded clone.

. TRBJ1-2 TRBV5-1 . CASSLGFLSAVNYGYTF TGCGCCAGCAGCTTGGGGTTTCTGTCAGCCGTTAACTATGGCTACACCTTC
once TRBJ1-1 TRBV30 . CAWSVFRGYSEAFF TGTGCCTGGAGTGTGTTTCGGGGGTACTCTGAAGCTTTCTTT
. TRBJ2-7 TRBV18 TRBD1 CASSLSRQGASEQYF TGTGCCAGCTCCCTCTCCCGACAGGGGGCTAGCGAGCAGTACTTC
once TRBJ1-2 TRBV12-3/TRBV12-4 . CASSRDWDRGYTF TGTGCCAGCAGTCGCGACTGGGACCGTGGCTACACCTTC
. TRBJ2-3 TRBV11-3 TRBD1 CASTDRGNTQYF TGTGCCAGCACCGACAGGGGAAATACGCAGTATTTT
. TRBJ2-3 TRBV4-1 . CASSSRGWDAATDTQYF TGCGCCAGCAGCTCCCGGGGCTGGGACGCCGCCACAGATACGCAGTATTTT
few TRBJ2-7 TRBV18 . CASSPRDSPSYEQYF TGTGCCAGCTCACCGAGGGATTCTCCTTCCTACGAGCAGTACTTC
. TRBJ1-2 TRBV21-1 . CARTVGFGPRFWGYTF TGTGCCCGCACAGTTGGTTTCGGGCCCCGTTTCTGGGGCTACACCTTC
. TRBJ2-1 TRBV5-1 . CASSFAAEQFF TGCGCCAGCAGCTTTGCGGCCGAGCAGTTCTTC
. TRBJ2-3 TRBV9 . CASSVDGIPSDTQYF TGTGCCAGCAGCGTAGATGGGATCCCTTCTGATACGCAGTATTTT
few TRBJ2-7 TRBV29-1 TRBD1 CSSRGQGAGEQYF TGCAGCTCTCGGGGACAGGGGGCTGGAGAGCAGTACTTC
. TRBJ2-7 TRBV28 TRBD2 CASSLAGGYVEQYF TGTGCCAGCAGTCTAGCGGGAGGGTACGTCGAGCAGTACTTC
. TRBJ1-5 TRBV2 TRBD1 CASSESPVTGANQPQHF TGTGCCAGCAGTGAATCCCCGGTTACAGGGGCTAATCAGCCCCAGCATTTT
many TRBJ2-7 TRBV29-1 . CSVGSYEQYF TGCAGCGTTGGAAGCTACGAGCAGTACTTC
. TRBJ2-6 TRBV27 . CASSFWGSGANVLTF TGTGCCAGCAGTTTTTGGGGCTCTGGGGCCAACGTCCTGACTTTC
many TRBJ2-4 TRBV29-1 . CSVEGTGKNIQYF TGCAGCGTTGAGGGCACCGGGAAAAACATTCAGTACTTC
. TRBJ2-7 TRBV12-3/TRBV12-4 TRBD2 CASSIRDYYEQYF TGTGCCAGCAGTATTAGGGACTACTACGAGCAGTACTTC
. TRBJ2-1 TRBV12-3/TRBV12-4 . CASHWAGGQGFEQFF TGTGCCAGCCACTGGGCTGGCGGACAAGGCTTTGAGCAGTTCTTC
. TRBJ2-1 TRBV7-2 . CASSLSAGRSFF TGTGCCAGCAGCTTATCGGCAGGGAGGTCGTTCTTC
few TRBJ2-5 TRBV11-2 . CASSPYWGMETQYF TGTGCCAGCAGCCCCTATTGGGGGATGGAGACCCAGTACTTC
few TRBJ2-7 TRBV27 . CASSAYHGLNYEQYF TGTGCCAGCAGTGCTTACCACGGACTGAACTACGAGCAGTACTTC
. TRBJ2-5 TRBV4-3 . CASSQVGVEGSETQYF TGCGCCAGCAGCCAAGTCGGGGTAGAGGGATCAGAGACCCAGTACTTC
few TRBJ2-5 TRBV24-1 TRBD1 CATSDPGQGAKETQYF TGTGCCACCAGTGACCCCGGACAGGGGGCCAAAGAGACCCAGTACTTC
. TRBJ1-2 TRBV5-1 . CASSLFGEREDGYTF TGCGCCAGCAGCTTGTTCGGGGAAAGGGAGGATGGCTACACCTTC
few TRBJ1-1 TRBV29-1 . CSVSGLMNTEAFF TGCAGCGTTTCGGGACTAATGAACACTGAAGCTTTCTTT
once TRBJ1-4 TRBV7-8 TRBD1 CASSLTGGREKLFF TGTGCCAGCAGCTTGACAGGGGGCAGGGAAAAACTGTTTTTT
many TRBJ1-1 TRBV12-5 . CASGIGGYTEAFF TGTGCTAGTGGTATAGGCGGGTACACTGAAGCTTTCTTT
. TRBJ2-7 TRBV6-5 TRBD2 CASSYSGLAELEQYF TGTGCCAGCAGTTACTCTGGACTAGCCGAACTCGAGCAGTACTTC
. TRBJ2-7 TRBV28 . CASIRQGHEQYF TGTGCCAGCATTAGGCAGGGCCACGAGCAGTACTTC
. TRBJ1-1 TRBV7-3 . CASSLTGGEAFF TGTGCCAGCAGCTTAACCGGCGGGGAAGCTTTCTTT
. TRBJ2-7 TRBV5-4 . CASSLAGEGRLDEQYF TGTGCCAGCAGCTTGGCCGGAGAAGGGCGCTTGGACGAGCAGTACTTC
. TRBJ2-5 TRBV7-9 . CASSLEGLASAYF TGTGCCAGCAGCTTAGAGGGACTCGCCAGTGCGTACTTC
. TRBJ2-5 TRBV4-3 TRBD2 CASSRGGTSLGETQYF TGCGCCAGCAGCCGAGGCGGGACTAGCCTGGGTGAGACCCAGTACTTC
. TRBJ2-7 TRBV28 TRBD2 CASRGDPSPYEQYF TGTGCCAGCCGGGGGGACCCATCACCCTACGAGCAGTACTTC
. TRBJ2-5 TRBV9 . CASSVGRQANEQYF TGTGCCAGCAGCGTAGGGAGACAGGCCAATGAGCAGTACTTC
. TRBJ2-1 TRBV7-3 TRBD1 CASSPGTEANNEQFF TGTGCCAGCAGTCCCGGGACAGAAGCTAACAATGAGCAGTTCTTC
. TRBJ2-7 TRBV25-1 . CASSAPRPPNEQYF TGTGCCAGCAGTGCCCCCCGACCTCCCAACGAGCAGTACTTC
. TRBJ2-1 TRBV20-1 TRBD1 CSARAFRDRGREQFF TGCAGTGCTAGAGCCTTCCGGGACAGGGGGCGTGAGCAGTTCTTC
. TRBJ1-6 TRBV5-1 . CASRQEGRYSPLHF TGCGCCAGCAGGCAAGAGGGTCGCTATTCACCCCTCCACTTT
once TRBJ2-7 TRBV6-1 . CASSEQGDYEQYF TGTGCCAGCAGTGAACAAGGGGACTACGAGCAGTACTTC
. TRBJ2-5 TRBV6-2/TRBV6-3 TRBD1 CASSYRGPGQYF TGTGCCAGCAGTTACAGGGGGCCAGGGCAGTACTTC